This TCR beta chain derives from a study of CD8 T cells in Susac syndrome. This CDR3 region has 15 residues. Trimming pared 0 bases from V and 4 bases from J, leaving 13 bases between. The V gene's germline CDR1 is DFQATT and CDR2 SNEGSKA (reference sequence). When the RNA was reverse transcribed, random hexamers were used with an input of about 0.5 to 1 ug. TCRdb itself ran the immunoSEQ multiplex PCR reads through MiXCR, one entry per CDR3 protein. This sample has tens of thousands of distinct CDR3 sequences, with approximately 93% found just once. The V gene is TRBV20-1, the J gene TRBJ2-1; maybe TRBD2 (6 bases). The TCR was taken from a human donor in good health. Sequenced material: CD8+ T cells from PBMCs. The CDR3 spells CSARDPRDLYNEQFF. The CDR3 coding sequence is TGCAGTGCTAGAGATCCCCGGGACTTGTACAATGAGCAGTTCTTC.